The 24 T cell receptor beta chains below all came from one sample that was sequenced in a study of blood T cell repertoires in COVID-19 (TCRdb year 2020). The library was produced with the immunoSEQ multiplex PCR assay. The source is immuneACCESS, and TCRdb retained only in-frame sequences with V and J called. Part of the clones is not carried over; for the studies checked, unresolved V genes explain less than half of this, and the remainder is unexplained. The sample table holds about 110,000 clones, of which approximately 85% were seen once. The top ten clones comprise 2.1% of the sample. The material sequenced was peripheral blood. These receptors were taken from a human donor in a cohort sampled during active COVID-19.

The V call is TRBV6-5, the J call TRBJ1-4, with D unresolved. From germline, CDR1 is MNHEY and CDR2 SVGAGI. Trimming pared 2 bases from V and 2 bases from J, leaving 9 bases between. This CDR3 contains 15 residues. The CDR3 here is CASSYLGLTNEKLFF. In DNA, the CDR3 is TGTGCCAGCAGTTACCTCGGTTTGACTAATGAAAAACTGTTTTTT.

J is TRBJ2-3 and V is TRBV2, with TRBD2 matching over 11 bases. Germline-derived CDR1 and CDR2 are SNHLY and FYNNEI. With 4 bases clipped from V and 3 bases from J, the junction kept 6 bases outside the gene matches. The CDR3 spans 16 residues. The CDR3 DNA follows: TGTGCCAGCAGTGGGGCTAGCGGGGGGAGGACAGATACGCAGTATTTT. The encoded protein is CASSGASGGRTDTQYF.

This clone has a handful of counts. This chain uses TRBV6-1 with TRBJ1-2; D possibly corresponds to TRBD1 (6 bases). Looked up from germline, CDR1 is MNHNS and CDR2 is SASEGT. This CDR3 comprises 16 residues. Trimming left V 4 bases short and J 3 bases short, with 18 bases between. The CDR3 loop reads CASSGKEQGRDYGYTF. CDR3 DNA sequence: TGTGCCAGCAGTGGAAAAGAACAGGGTAGGGACTATGGCTACACCTTC.

This chain uses TRBV29-1 with TRBJ1-2; D not resolved. V lost 3 bases, J lost 0 bases, and 8 bases lay in between. The CDR3 is made up of 13 amino acids. Germline-derived CDR1 and CDR2 are SQVTM and ANQGSEA. CDR3 nucleotide sequence: TGCAGCGTTGACAGGAATCCTAACTATGGCTACACCTTC. It specifies CSVDRNPNYGYTF.

This rearrangement joins TRBV9 to TRBJ1-2, with TRBD1 matching 9 bases. The CDR3 extends over 15 amino acids. V lost 7 bases, J lost 8 bases, and 15 bases stayed unmatched. The V gene's germline CDR1 is SGDLS and CDR2 YYNGEE. Written as DNA, the CDR3 is TGTGCCAGCGGACCCCAGGGACAGGGTGGCCACGGCTACACCTTC. This translates into CASGPQGQGGHGYTF.

The rearrangement links TRBV5-1 to TRBJ1-6; D uncertain. In germline, CDR1 is SGHRS, CDR2 YFSETQ. The CDR3 spans 13 residues. The V end lost 0 bases, the J end lost 12 bases, and 10 bases lay between the germline ends. CDR3 sequence (DNA): TGCGCCAGCAGCTTGGGGCTGGAGGAACCCCTCCACTTT. This gives the protein CASSLGLEEPLHF.

The V call is TRBV7-3, the J call TRBJ1-1; D remains unclear. The V gene lost 0 bases and the J gene lost 7 bases, with 15 bases spanning the gap. In germline, CDR1 is SGHTA, CDR2 FQGTGA. The CDR3 is 15 amino acids. The CDR3, as DNA: TGTGCCAGCAGCTTAACCGGGGTCGGGGTTGATGAAGCTTTCTTT. It encodes CASSLTGVGVDEAFF.

This chain uses TRBV18 with TRBJ2-1; 10 bases are shared with TRBD1. CDR3 length: 16 residues. Germline V CDR1 and CDR2: KGHSH, LQKENI. V lost 3 bases, J lost 5 bases, and 7 bases stayed unmatched. DNA for the CDR3: TGTGCCAGCTCACCGTTCCGGGACAGGGGAAACAATGAGCAGTTCTTC. Its translation: CASSPFRDRGNNEQFF.

V usage is TRBV5-1 and J usage is TRBJ1-5; D may be TRBD1 (6 bases). Germline V gene sequence: CDR1 SGHRS, CDR2 YFSETQ. CDR3 size: 15 residues. Trimming removed 4 bases at V and 0 bases at J, with 11 bases between. CDR3 loop: CASSDGTISNQPQHF. The CDR3 coding sequence is TGCGCCAGCAGCGACGGGACAATTAGCAATCAGCCCCAGCATTTT.

This chain uses TRBV19 with TRBJ1-2; D call uncertain. V was cut by 8 bases and J by 3 bases, with 10 bases left in between. CDR3 length: 12 residues. Per germline, CDR1 LNHDA and CDR2 SQIVND (reference sequence). For the CDR3, the DNA is TGTGCCAGTCTCGGTTACGACTATGGCTACACCTTC. Translating gives CASLGYDYGYTF.

The V gene is TRBV7-3, the J gene TRBJ2-3; maybe TRBD2 (6 bases). The CDR3 length is 13 residues. V dropped 8 bases and J dropped 2 bases, with 11 bases sitting between them. Per the germline V gene, CDR1 is SGHTA and CDR2 is FQGTGA. DNA of the CDR3: TGTGCCAGCGGGGCGGGGAACACAGATACGCAGTATTTT. It specifies CASGAGNTDTQYF.

Points on this clone: Other nucleotide sequences in the sample specify the same CDR3. This chain joins TRBV19 and TRBJ2-6, with D possibly TRBD2 on 6 matching bases. Germline-derived CDR1 and CDR2 are LNHDA and SQIVND (reference sequence). Trimming cost V 3 bases and J 1 base, with 7 bases left between them. This CDR3 spans 15 amino acids. CDR3 loop: CASSIGGSGANVLTF. CDR3 DNA sequence: TGTGCCAGTAGTATTGGGGGGTCTGGGGCCAACGTCCTGACTTTC.

This clone was counted ten times or more. The same CDR3 can be traced to other DNA sequences in this sample. The genes are TRBV7-6 and TRBJ2-2; 12 bases map to TRBD2. Unmatched junction bases numbered 8, after V lost 4 bases and J lost 5 bases. Germline-derived CDR1 and CDR2 are SGHVS and FNYEAQ. The CDR3 is 17 residues long. As DNA, the CDR3 is TGTGCCAGCAGCTCGATACCTAGCGGGGGGGCGACCGGGGAGCTGTTTTTT. Translated, it gives CASSSIPSGGATGELFF.

The chain combines TRBV2 with TRBJ2-5, with D tentatively TRBD2 (5 bases). Deletions cut 9 bases from V and 7 bases from J, with 15 bases between. The germline V gene encodes CDR1 SNHLY and CDR2 FYNNEI. The CDR3 contains 12 residues. Written as DNA, the CDR3 is TGTGCCAGAGTATCTGACCGGGGGACCCAGTACTTC. It codes for CARVSDRGTQYF.

The rearrangement links TRBV5-1 to TRBJ1-1; maybe TRBD1 (5 bases). CDR1 and CDR2 from the germline V gene are SGHRS and YFSETQ. This CDR3 is built from 16 residues. V was shortened by 0 bases and J by 3 bases, with 15 bases between the two germline ends. CDR3 loop: CASSLAAQGFYTEAFF. The CDR3 region has the DNA TGCGCCAGCAGCTTGGCCGCCCAGGGATTCTACACTGAAGCTTTCTTT.

This chain uses TRBV7-9 with TRBJ2-2, with D perhaps TRBD1 (6 bases). Deletions cut 3 bases from V and 4 bases from J, with 9 bases between. The germline CDR1 and CDR2 sequences are SEHNR and FQNEAQ (reference sequence). The CDR3 length is 14 residues. The CDR3 sequence: CASSFLGATGELFF. CDR3 DNA: TGTGCCAGCAGCTTTTTGGGGGCCACCGGGGAGCTGTTTTTT.

The J gene is TRBJ1-3, the V gene TRBV4-1; the match to TRBD1 covers 9 bases. The CDR3 is 16 residues long. CDR1 MGHRA and CDR2 YSYEKL come from the germline V gene. The junction had 6 bases not matched to a gene; V was cut back by 4 bases and J by 2 bases. DNA for the CDR3: TGCGCCAGCAGCCGAACAACAGGGGGCACTGGAAACACCATATATTTT. Protein: CASSRTTGGTGNTIYF.

This chain uses TRBV18 with TRBJ2-5, with D perhaps TRBD2 (5 bases). The CDR3 extends over 14 amino acids. Germline CDR1 KGHSH, CDR2 LQKENI. The germline V and J ends were trimmed by 3 bases and 4 bases, with 12 bases remaining between them. The CDR3 DNA is TGTGCCAGCTCACCGTTCGCAGCGGCAGAGACCCAGTACTTC. This sequence encodes CASSPFAAAETQYF.

The rearrangement links TRBV4-1 to TRBJ2-5; no definite D call. Trimming stripped 1 base from V and 1 base from J, with 13 bases between. The CDR3 spans 16 residues. CDR1 is MGHRA, CDR2 YSYEKL, per germline. CDR3 bases: TGCGCCAGCAGCCAAGGGATGGTGCAGGTCCAAGAGACCCAGTACTTC. It codes for CASSQGMVQVQETQYF.

This chain joins TRBV9 and TRBJ2-1; 8 bases fit TRBD2. The CDR3 consists of 16 residues. The V segment lost 6 bases and the J segment 0 bases; nucleotides outside the gene matches: 8. CDR1 SGDLS and CDR2 YYNGEE come from the germline V gene. CDR3 sequence: CASNPSGGISYNEQFF. The CDR3, as DNA: TGTGCCAGCAATCCCTCGGGGGGGATCTCCTACAATGAGCAGTTCTTC. Variable domain in full (rest from reference TRBV9 and TRBJ2-1): DSGVTQTPKHLITATGQRVTLRCSPRSGDLSVYWYQQSLDQGLQFLIQYYNGEERAKGNILERFSAQQFPDLHSELNLSSLELGDSALYFCASNPSGGISYNEQFFGPGTRLTVL.

The sample holds one count of this clone. The rearrangement links TRBV20-1 to TRBJ1-1; weak D call: TRBD1 (6 bases). Germline V lookup: CDR1 DFQATT, CDR2 SNEGSKA (reference sequence). This CDR3 contains 15 residues. V lost 3 bases and J lost 0, with 14 bases in between. The CDR3 nucleotides are TGCAGTGCTAGTAGGATTGGGGGCTTGAACACTGAAGCTTTCTTT. Protein sequence: CSASRIGGLNTEAFF.

The sample holds one count of this clone. The chain has TRBV7-7 and TRBJ2-5; 7 nucleotides match TRBD1. Unmatched junction bases numbered 10, after V lost 5 bases and J lost 4 bases. Germline loops: CDR1 SSHAT, CDR2 FNYEAQ (reference sequence). This CDR3 comprises 15 residues. This chain's CDR3 is CASSQTGFRGETQYF. The DNA of the CDR3 is TGTGCCAGCAGCCAGACAGGGTTCAGAGGAGAGACCCAGTACTTC.

This clone was seen only a few times. The rearrangement joins TRBV2 to TRBJ2-1, with TRBD2 matching over 8 bases. The V segment lost 10 bases and the J segment 0 bases; nucleotides outside the gene matches: 8. This CDR3 is 15 amino acids long. Germline V CDR1 and CDR2: SNHLY, FYNNEI. This CDR3 reads CATLAGPSSYNEQFF. Here the CDR3 DNA reads TGTGCCACCCTAGCGGGTCCGAGCTCCTACAATGAGCAGTTCTTC.

V gene TRBV28 combines with J gene TRBJ1-1; 8 nucleotides align to TRBD1. CDR3 length equals 16 residues. Germline V lookup: CDR1 MDHEN, CDR2 SYDVKM. V shed 2 bases and J 6 bases; nucleotides not matched to a gene: 11. The CDR3 here is CASSLNPQGVGAEAFF. CDR3 coding DNA: TGTGCCAGCAGTTTAAACCCACAGGGGGTGGGCGCTGAAGCTTTCTTT.